This T cell receptor (beta chain) was identified during a study of blood T cells in healthy people across ages. In its sample, this clonotype was seen a few times. A second roughly 6 to 12 cycle PCR used barcoded and J-beta primers. Researchers report that a template-switch adaptor with 12 random nucleotides tagged each cDNA molecule. TCRdb used MiXCR to reprocess the 5' RACE reads, holding one entry per CDR3 protein. The table records about 1.1 million distinct CDR3 sequences, roughly two fifths of them present only once. The CDR3 extends over 13 amino acids. CDR1 SQVTM and CDR2 ANQGSEA come from the germline V gene. Deletions cut 2 bases from V and 8 bases from J, with 15 bases between.

The sequence was collected from a young man in good health. The chain uses TRBV29-1 and TRBJ1-2, with a weak D call TRBD1 (5 bases). The sample was blood. This CDR3 is CSVEPGHGRGYTF. DNA of the CDR3: TGCAGCGTTGAACCCGGACACGGTAGGGGCTACACCTTC.